These 19 T cell receptor beta chains share one sample of origin, sequenced in a study of blood T cell repertoires in COVID-19. Data came from immunoSEQ multiplex PCR; TCRdb stores just in-frame clones and leaves some out. Here the sample spans about 270,000 clones, approximately 90% being singletons. The specimen sequenced was PBMCs or T cells enriched from blood (not recorded which). All receptors derive from a man between 18 and 35 years old who had recovered from COVID-19.

The chain links TRBV11-2 to TRBJ2-7; 7 bases match TRBD1. The CDR3 runs to 13 residues. V shed 4 bases, J shed 3 bases, and the junction held 3 bases outside the gene matches. CDR1 and CDR2 from the germline V gene are SGHAT and FQNNGV. The CDR3 spells CASSSAGGYEQYF. CDR3 sequence (DNA): TGTGCCAGCAGCTCAGCAGGGGGCTACGAGCAGTACTTC. Full variable domain (remainder filled in from reference TRBV11-2 and TRBJ2-7): EAGVAQSPRYKIIEKRQSVAFWCNPISGHATLYWYQQILGQGPKLLIQFQNNGVVDDSQLPKDRFSAERLKGVDSTLKIQPAKLEDSAVYLCASSSAGGYEQYFGPGTRLTVT.

The chain is built from TRBV28 and TRBJ1-1; TRBD1 aligns across 10 bases. CDR1 and CDR2 from the germline V gene are MDHEN and SYDVKM. The CDR3 consists of 15 residues. With 6 bases clipped from V and 4 bases from J, the junction kept 8 bases outside the gene matches. In DNA form, the CDR3 reads TGTGCCAGCAGCCCAATCGACAGGGGGCTCACTGAAGCTTTCTTT. As protein: CASSPIDRGLTEAFF.

This clone was seen more than once but under ten times. This chain's CDR3 is CASSPAGRENTEAFF. For the CDR3, the DNA is TGTGCCAGCTCCCCCGCCGGGCGGGAGAACACTGAAGCTTTCTTT. The rearrangement joins TRBV18 to TRBJ1-1; no clear D gene. CDR1 KGHSH and CDR2 LQKENI come from the germline V gene. V gave up 6 bases and J gave up 1 base, with 15 bases separating them. There are 15 residues in the CDR3.

The chain has TRBV9 and TRBJ2-1; D is unclear. Germline CDR1 SGDLS, CDR2 YYNGEE. V was cut by 1 base and J by 7 bases, with 15 bases left in between. The CDR3 covers 15 residues. The DNA of the CDR3 is TGTGCCAGCAGCGTAAATGCAGATACGTTTAATGAGCAGTTCTTC. Protein: CASSVNADTFNEQFF.

The DNA of the CDR3 is TGTGCCAGCAGCCAATACCCGGGACTAGCGGGGGTGGAGACCCAGTACTTC. Protein: CASSQYPGLAGVETQYF. The V call is TRBV4-2, the J call TRBJ2-5, with 14 bases aligning to TRBD2. V lost 2 bases to trimming and J lost 5 bases; unmatched junction nucleotides: 7. The CDR3 totals 17 residues. Germline V lookup: CDR1 LGHNA, CDR2 YNFKEQ.

Concerning this clone: Its ends do not fully match the called genes, so a read error is possible. The genes are TRBV19 and TRBJ1-1; D is undetermined. The CDR3 runs 11 residues. CDR1 LNHDA and CDR2 SQIVND come from the germline V gene (reference sequence). The CDR3 spells CASSIEATRAF. CDR3 bases: TGTGCCAGTAGTATCGAGGCGACGCGGGCCTTT.

V and J are TRBV7-9 and TRBJ2-7; D perhaps matches TRBD2 (5 bases). Trimming took off 5 bases at V and 2 bases at J, with 16 bases between the two ends. Germline V gene data show CDR1 as SEHNR and CDR2 as FQNEAQ (reference sequence). The CDR3 extends over 15 amino acids. The CDR3, as DNA: TGTGCCAGCAGCCCCACGGGGTCTGGGGCCTACGAGCAGTACTTC. The encoded protein is CASSPTGSGAYEQYF.

The rearrangement links TRBV2 to TRBJ1-1; no clear D gene. Germline V gene data show CDR1 as SNHLY and CDR2 as FYNNEI. V shed 2 bases and J shed 11 bases, with 18 bases lying between them. This CDR3 comprises 14 residues. CDR3 protein: CASSERKVSRRAFF. CDR3 in DNA: TGTGCCAGCAGTGAAAGGAAGGTGTCCAGGAGGGCTTTCTTT.

This clone has only a few counts. The chain is built from TRBV9 and TRBJ1-6; tentatively, D is TRBD1 (6 bases). The V gene lost 0 bases and the J gene lost 2 bases, with 9 bases spanning the gap. The CDR3 covers 16 residues. Germline CDR1 SGDLS, CDR2 YYNGEE. This chain's CDR3 is CASSVGTAPYNSPLHF. The CDR3 bases are TGTGCCAGCAGCGTAGGGACAGCTCCCTATAATTCACCCCTCCACTTT. Supplemented by reference TRBV9 and TRBJ1-6, the full variable domain reads DSGVTQTPKHLITATGQRVTLRCSPRSGDLSVYWYQQSLDQGLQFLIQYYNGEERAKGNILERFSAQQFPDLHSELNLSSLELGDSALYFCASSVGTAPYNSPLHFGNGTRLTVT.

This sequence joins TRBV5-4 and TRBJ1-2, with D possibly being TRBD1 (6 bases). The CDR3 has 16 amino acids. Germline V lookup: CDR1 SGHNT, CDR2 YYREEE (reference sequence). Trimming took off 4 bases at V and 4 bases at J, with 20 bases between the two ends. DNA of the CDR3: TGTGCCAGCAGCGCCCGTGGGGGGGCGATTAGCTATGGCTACACCTTC. It translates to CASSARGGAISYGYTF. The variable domain in full, completed from reference TRBV5-4 and TRBJ1-2, reads ETGVTQSPTHLIKTRGQQVTLRCSSQSGHNTVSWYQQALGQGPQFIFQYYREEENGRGNFPPRFSGLQFPNYSSELNVNALELDDSALYLCASSARGGAISYGYTFGSGTRLTVV.

The chain carries TRBV3-1 (or the pseudogene TRBV3-2) and TRBJ2-7, with a possible D match to TRBD1 (5 bases). This CDR3 comprises 13 residues. CDR1 LGHDT and CDR2 YNNKEL come from the germline V gene (reference sequence). V was clipped by 3 bases and J by 5 bases, with 11 bases between them. In DNA, the CDR3 is TGTGCCAGCAGCCAGGGCCCACAGGACGAGCAGTACTTC. It yields the protein CASSQGPQDEQYF.

The chain uses TRBV5-6 and TRBJ1-6; no reliable D call. Germline lookup yields CDR1 SGHDT and CDR2 YYEEEE. V lost 4 bases and J 8 bases, leaving 7 bases between the germline ends. The CDR3 has 12 residues. The CDR3 DNA is TGTGCCAGCAGCCTCCCGGATTCACCCCTCCACTTT. It yields the protein CASSLPDSPLHF.

V usage is TRBV28 and J usage is TRBJ2-7, with 11 bases matching TRBD2. Trimming cost V 8 bases and J 0 bases; bases outside gene matches: 9. The CDR3 has 16 amino acids. The V gene's germline CDR1 is MDHEN and CDR2 SYDVKM. DNA for the CDR3: TGTGCCAGCTCAGTAGCGGGAGGGTGGGGCTCCTACGAGCAGTACTTC. Amino acid sequence: CASSVAGGWGSYEQYF.

The gene calls are TRBV4-1 and TRBJ2-1, with 12 bases matching TRBD2. Germline CDR1 is MGHRA and CDR2 is YSYEKL. The CDR3 length is 17 residues. The trim removed 6 bases at V and 0 bases at J, leaving 6 bases unmatched. DNA of the CDR3: TGCGCCAGCAGGACTAGCGGGGGTATCAGCTCCTACAATGAGCAGTTCTTC. This codes for CASRTSGGISSYNEQFF.

This clone came up once. The chain carries TRBV11-2 and TRBJ2-6, with 11 bases identical to TRBD2. The V gene's germline CDR1 is SGHAT and CDR2 FQNNGV. V trimming: 2 bases; J trimming: 0 bases; junction bases outside the gene matches: 3. This CDR3 region has 18 residues. The CDR3 is CASSLWTSGPSGANVLTF. CDR3 bases: TGTGCCAGCAGCTTATGGACTAGCGGGCCCTCTGGGGCCAACGTCCTGACTTTC.

About this clone itself: Germline and junction disagree at one end, which may indicate a read error. The same CDR3 arises from other DNA sequences in this sample as well. The rearrangement uses TRBV27 and TRBJ1-5; D perhaps matches TRBD1 (6 bases). This CDR3 region has 15 residues. Germline V gene sequence: CDR1 MNHEY, CDR2 SMNVEV (reference sequence). The CDR3, as DNA: TGCGCCAGCAGTTCAGGGGACGGACGCAATCAGCCCCAGCATTTT. Translation: CASSSGDGRNQPQHF.

V usage is TRBV21-1 and J usage is TRBJ1-1. TRBV21-1 is labeled a pseudogene. This CDR3 spans 16 amino acids. The CDR3 DNA sequence: TGTGCCAGCAGCAAATCGGGGGAGGGCGGCGGGACTGAAGCTTTCTTT. Its protein product is CASSKSGEGGGTEAFF.

This clone was seen once. CDR3 coding DNA: TGCGCCAGCAGCCAGGAATGGAGGTATCAAGAGACCCAGTACTTC. Its translation is CASSQEWRYQETQYF. This chain uses TRBV4-1 with TRBJ2-5, with D possibly matching TRBD2 (5 bases). This CDR3 region has 15 residues. V shed 3 bases and J shed 2 bases, with 13 bases lying between them. In germline, CDR1 is MGHRA, CDR2 YSYEKL.

The chain carries TRBV10-3 and TRBJ1-6; D unclear. V lost 6 bases and J lost 8, with 20 bases in between. This CDR3 spans 16 amino acids. Looked up from germline, CDR1 is ENHRY and CDR2 is SYGVKD. CDR3 sequence: CAIRERIGQSDSPLHF. The CDR3 nucleotides read TGTGCCATCAGAGAGCGAATCGGTCAATCGGATTCACCCCTCCACTTT.